This TCR beta chain derives from a study of cytomegalovirus exposure and HLA in healthy donors. For the study at large: Out of fewer than 400 genotyped donors, 81% belonged to the Caucasian-associated ancestry cluster.

General observations from the study: Later analysis demonstrated an association between a missense DCLRE1C variant and TCR beta V- and J-gene trimming.

As to this clone: Its specificity is unknown.

13 Jbeta primers and 60 Vbeta primers were used for the PCR. Per the original methods: As a later analysis found, there were 70 million to 100 million unique TCR beta chains, of which approximately 10 million were shared. Some clones are missing from TCRdb's copy, which holds only in-frame ones; the method was immunoSEQ multiplex PCR. The V and J calls and clone size come from that table; D and trimming were worked out from the DNA. The sample contains about 120,000 clones, roughly 80% of which appear only once. The sequencing input was PBMCs. This receptor was taken from a man younger than 45 in good health and CMV-seropositive.

The CDR3, as DNA: TGTGCCAGCAGCTTAGGCACTAGCGGGAGTACGCAGTATTTT. Translated, it gives CASSLGTSGSTQYF. The rearrangement links TRBV11-3 to TRBJ2-3, with TRBD2 matching 11 bases. Germline V gene data show CDR1 as SGHNT and CDR2 as YENEEA. The CDR3 is 14 amino acids. With V trimmed by 1 base and J by 8 bases, 2 bases remained unmatched.